This TCR beta chain was obtained from a study of cytomegalovirus exposure and HLA in healthy donors. Background on the study: An earlier analysis found 110 million or so unique TCR beta sequences from approximately 170 million T cells. Notes on the study in general: Researchers reported from a later analysis that most CMV-associated TCR beta chains appeared HLA-restricted. Relative to the roughly 700-donor mean, N-insertions were reportedly fewer in an Asian-associated ancestry cluster in a later analysis. In an earlier analysis, about 90% or about 30%: the productive usage of most TCR beta V segments.

The PCR ran on 60 Vbeta and 13 Jbeta primers. Here immunoSEQ multiplex PCR was the method, and the copy in TCRdb shows in-frame clones only, minus some. The data show about 160,000 clones, 77% seen once. This clone has only a few counts. The antigen remains unidentified. Germline V lookup: CDR1 KGHSH, CDR2 LQKENI. CDR3 length: 15 amino acids. The J segment lost 1 base and the V segment lost 2 bases, leaving 3 bases of the junction unmatched. The specimen was PBMCs. The genes are TRBV18 and TRBJ2-3, with 7 bases fitting TRBD2. The receptor was isolated from a young man in good health and CMV-seropositive. The CDR3 DNA follows: TGTGCCAGCTCACCAACGGGGGGAGGCACAGATACGCAGTATTTT. Amino acid sequence: CASSPTGGGTDTQYF.